This T cell receptor (beta chain) derives from a study of cytomegalovirus exposure and HLA in healthy donors. Germline assignment: CDR1 SGHNT and CDR2 YYREEE (reference sequence). The CDR3 has 15 amino acids. V was shortened by 5 bases and J by 3 bases, with 16 bases between the two germline ends. PCR was performed using 60 Vbeta and 13 Jbeta primers. TCRdb's table, derived via immunoSEQ multiplex PCR, lists solely in-frame clones and lacks some. Here the sample spans under 250,000 clones, under 85% being singletons. The clonotype comes from a man aged 50 or older in good health and CMV-seronegative. This chain links TRBV5-4 with TRBJ2-3, with a weak D call TRBD1 (6 bases). The sequencing sample was made of PBMCs. CDR3 sequence (DNA): TGTGCCAGCAGACTGACAGGTCCCATTACAGATACGCAGTATTTT. It yields the protein CASRLTGPITDTQYF.